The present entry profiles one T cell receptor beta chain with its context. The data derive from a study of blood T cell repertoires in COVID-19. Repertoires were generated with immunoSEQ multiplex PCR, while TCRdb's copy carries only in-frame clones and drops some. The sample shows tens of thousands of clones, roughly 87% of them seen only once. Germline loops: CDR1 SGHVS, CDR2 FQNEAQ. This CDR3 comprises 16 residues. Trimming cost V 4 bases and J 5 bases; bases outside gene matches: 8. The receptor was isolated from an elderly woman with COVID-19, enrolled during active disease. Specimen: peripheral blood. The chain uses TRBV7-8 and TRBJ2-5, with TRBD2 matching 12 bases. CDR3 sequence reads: CASSSASGGAGETQYF. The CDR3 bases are TGTGCCAGCAGCTCCGCTAGCGGGGGGGCCGGTGAGACCCAGTACTTC.